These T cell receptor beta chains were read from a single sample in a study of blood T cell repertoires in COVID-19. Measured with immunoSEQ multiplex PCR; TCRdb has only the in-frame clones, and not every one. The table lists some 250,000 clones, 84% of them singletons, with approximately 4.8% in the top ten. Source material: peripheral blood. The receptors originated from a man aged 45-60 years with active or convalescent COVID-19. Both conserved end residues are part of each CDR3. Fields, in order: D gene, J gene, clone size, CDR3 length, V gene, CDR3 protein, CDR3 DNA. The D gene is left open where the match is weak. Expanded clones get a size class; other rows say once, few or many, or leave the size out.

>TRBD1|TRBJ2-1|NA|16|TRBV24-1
CATSDRTGSSYNEQFF
TGTGCCACCAGTGATAGGACAGGGAGCTCCTACAATGAGCAGTTCTTC
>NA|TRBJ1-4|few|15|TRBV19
CASSSGWSTNEKLFF
TGTGCCAGTAGTAGCGGGTGGTCAACTAATGAAAAACTGTTTTTT
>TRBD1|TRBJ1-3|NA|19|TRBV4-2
CASSQLDRGPEGSGNTIYF
TGTGCCAGCAGCCAACTTGACAGGGGCCCCGAGGGCTCTGGAAACACCATATATTTT
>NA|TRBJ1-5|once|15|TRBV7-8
CASSLDAGANQPQHF
TGTGCCAGCAGCTTAGATGCAGGGGCCAATCAGCCCCAGCATTTT
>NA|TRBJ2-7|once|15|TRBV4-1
CASSPTGLSLREQYF
TGCGCCAGCAGCCCTACGGGGTTGAGTCTTAGAGAGCAGTACTTC
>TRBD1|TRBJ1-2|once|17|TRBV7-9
CASSPPPGQGLNYGYTF
TGTGCCAGCAGCCCCCCACCCGGACAGGGCCTTAACTATGGCTACACCTTC
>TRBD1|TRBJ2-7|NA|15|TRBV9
CASSVGTGQTYEQYF
TGTGCCAGCAGCGTAGGGACAGGCCAGACCTACGAGCAGTACTTC
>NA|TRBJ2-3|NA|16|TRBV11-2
CASSPSILGAADTQYF
TGTGCCAGCAGCCCGTCGATTCTGGGGGCGGCAGATACGCAGTATTTT
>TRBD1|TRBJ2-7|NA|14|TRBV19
CASSTTGTGVEQYF
TGTGCCAGTAGTACGACCGGGACAGGGGTCGAGCAGTACTTC
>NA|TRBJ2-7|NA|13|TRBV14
CASSRGLDYEQYF
TGTGCCAGCAGCCGGGGCTTAGACTACGAGCAGTACTTC
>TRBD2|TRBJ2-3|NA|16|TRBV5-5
CASSLVLAGGLDTQYF
TGTGCCAGCAGCTTGGTGCTAGCGGGGGGGCTCGATACGCAGTATTTT
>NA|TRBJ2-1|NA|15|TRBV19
CASRAGQSSYNEQFF
TGTGCCAGTAGGGCCGGACAGAGCTCCTACAATGAGCAGTTCTTC
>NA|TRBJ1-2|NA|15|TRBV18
CASSPTPGVSYGYTF
TGTGCCAGCTCACCAACCCCAGGGGTATCCTATGGCTACACCTTC
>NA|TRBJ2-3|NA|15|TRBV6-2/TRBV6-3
CASSSLGGDTDTQYF
TGTGCCAGCAGCTCGCTAGGGGGGGACACAGATACGCAGTATTTT
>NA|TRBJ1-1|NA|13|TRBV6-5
CASNQPGQSRAFF
TGTGCCAGCAACCAACCAGGACAGTCGAGGGCTTTCTTT
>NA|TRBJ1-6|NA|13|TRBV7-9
CASSLAEDSPLHF
TGTGCCAGCAGCTTAGCCGAGGATTCACCCCTCCACTTT
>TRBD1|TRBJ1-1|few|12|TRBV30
CASLTGISMAFF
TGTGCCTCATTGACAGGGATCAGCATGGCTTTCTTT
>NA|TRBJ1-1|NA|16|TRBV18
CASSPDPGGRNTEAFF
TGTGCCAGCTCGCCCGACCCCGGGGGTCGGAACACTGAAGCTTTCTTT
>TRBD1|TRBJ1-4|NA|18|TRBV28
CASSLPGQPSATNEKLFF
TGTGCCAGCAGTTTACCGGGACAGCCAAGTGCAACTAATGAAAAACTGTTTTTT
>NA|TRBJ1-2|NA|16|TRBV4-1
CASSQDYGGSNYGYTF
TGCGCCAGCAGCCAAGATTACGGAGGGAGTAACTATGGCTACACCTTC
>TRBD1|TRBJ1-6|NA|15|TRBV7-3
CASSLKSGGNSPLHF
TGTGCCAGCAGCTTAAAGTCAGGGGGGAATTCACCCCTCCACTTT
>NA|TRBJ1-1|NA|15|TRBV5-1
CASSARTDMNTEAFF
TGCGCCAGCAGCGCACGCACAGATATGAACACTGAAGCTTTCTTT
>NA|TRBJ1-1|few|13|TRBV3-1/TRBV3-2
CASSQVSGTEAFF
TGTGCCAGCAGCCAAGTATCGGGGACTGAAGCTTTCTTT
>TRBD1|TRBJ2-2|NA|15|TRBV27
CATRAGGAVVGELFF
TGTGCCACCAGAGCAGGGGGCGCCGTTGTCGGGGAGCTGTTTTTT
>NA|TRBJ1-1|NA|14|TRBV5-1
CASSRSRENTEAFF
TGCGCCAGCAGTCGATCCAGGGAGAACACTGAAGCTTTCTTT
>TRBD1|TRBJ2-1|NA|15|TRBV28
CASDTGGWSYNEQFF
TGTGCCAGCGACACAGGGGGCTGGTCCTACAATGAGCAGTTCTTC
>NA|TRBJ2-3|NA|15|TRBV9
CASSARGTPPDTQYF
TGTGCCAGCAGCGCGAGGGGGACACCCCCCGATACGCAGTATTTT
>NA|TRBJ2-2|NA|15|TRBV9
CASSVEVGHTGELFF
TGTGCCAGCAGCGTAGAGGTGGGGCACACCGGGGAGCTGTTTTTT
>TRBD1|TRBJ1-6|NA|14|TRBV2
CASSYRGGNSPLHF
TGTGCCAGCAGTTACAGGGGTGGTAATTCACCCCTCCACTTT
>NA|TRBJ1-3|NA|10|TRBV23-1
CAGPGNTIYF
TGCGCCGGCCCTGGAAACACCATATATTTT
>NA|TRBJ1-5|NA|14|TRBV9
CASSLYRDDQPQHF
TGTGCCAGCAGCCTCTACCGGGATGATCAGCCCCAGCATTTT
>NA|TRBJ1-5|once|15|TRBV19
CASSRREVGNQPQHF
TGTGCCAGTAGTCGCCGAGAGGTTGGCAATCAGCCCCAGCATTTT
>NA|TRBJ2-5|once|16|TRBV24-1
CATSDLRGGGEETQYF
TGTGCCACCAGTGATTTGAGGGGGGGCGGTGAAGAGACCCAGTACTTC
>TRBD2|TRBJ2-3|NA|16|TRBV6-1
CASSALSGGAVDTQYF
TGTGCCAGCAGTGCCCTGAGCGGGGGGGCAGTAGATACGCAGTATTTT
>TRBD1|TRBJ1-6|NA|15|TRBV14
CASSQLGQGNSPLHF
TGTGCCAGCAGCCAATTGGGACAGGGAAATTCACCCCTCCACTTT
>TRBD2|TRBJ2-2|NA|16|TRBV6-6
CASRTSGAANTGELFF
TGTGCCAGCAGAACTAGCGGGGCCGCGAACACCGGGGAGCTGTTTTTT
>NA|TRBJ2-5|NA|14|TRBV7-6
CASSSSQGQETQYF
TGTGCCAGCAGCTCCTCCCAGGGTCAAGAGACCCAGTACTTC
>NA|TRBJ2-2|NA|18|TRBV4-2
CASSQDEGRAMGTGELFF
TGTGCCAGCAGCCAAGATGAGGGCCGCGCGATGGGCACCGGGGAGCTGTTTTTT
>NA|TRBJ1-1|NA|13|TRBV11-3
CASSQGHPGGAFF
TGTGCCAGCAGCCAAGGACACCCCGGGGGAGCTTTCTTT
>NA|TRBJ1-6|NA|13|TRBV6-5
CASSAVGGSPLHF
TGTGCCAGCAGCGCCGTCGGGGGTTCACCCCTCCACTTT
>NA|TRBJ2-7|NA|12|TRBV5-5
CASSLNLYEQYF
TGTGCCAGCAGCTTGAACTTATACGAGCAGTACTTC
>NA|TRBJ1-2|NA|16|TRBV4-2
CASSPGPQRANYGYTF
TGTGCCAGCAGCCCAGGCCCACAGAGAGCTAACTATGGCTACACCTTC
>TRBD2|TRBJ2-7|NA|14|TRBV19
CDPTRLAGLYEQYF
TGTGACCCCACGAGACTAGCGGGGCTATACGAGCAGTACTTC
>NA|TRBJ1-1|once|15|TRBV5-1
CASSLAPGLNTEAFF
TGCGCCAGCAGCTTGGCCCCGGGTTTGAACACTGAAGCTTTCTTT
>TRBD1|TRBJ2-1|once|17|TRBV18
CASSPTAGTGFYNEQFF
TGTGCCAGCTCACCGACAGCCGGGACAGGATTTTACAATGAGCAGTTCTTC
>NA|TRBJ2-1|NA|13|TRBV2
CASIRLVLNEQFF
TGTGCCAGCATCCGACTAGTTCTCAATGAGCAGTTCTTC
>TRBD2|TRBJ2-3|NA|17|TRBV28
CASSPLEGGGVTDTQYF
TGTGCCAGCAGCCCTCTTGAGGGCGGGGGGGTCACAGATACGCAGTATTTT
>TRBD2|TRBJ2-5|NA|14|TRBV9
CASSSSGGAETQYF
TGTGCCAGCAGCTCTAGCGGGGGGGCGGAGACCCAGTACTTC
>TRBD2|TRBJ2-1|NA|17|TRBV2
CASSGLAGLSSYNEQFF
TGTGCCAGCAGTGGACTAGCGGGGCTGAGCTCCTACAATGAGCAGTTCTTC
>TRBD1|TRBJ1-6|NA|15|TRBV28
CASTLSDRENSPLHF
TGTGCCAGCACCCTCTCGGACAGGGAAAATTCACCCCTCCACTTT
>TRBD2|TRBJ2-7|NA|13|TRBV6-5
CASSGTTPYEQYF
TGTGCCAGCAGCGGGACTACCCCCTACGAGCAGTACTTC
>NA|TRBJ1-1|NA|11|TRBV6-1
CASSEARGAFF
TGTGCCAGCAGTGAAGCCCGGGGAGCTTTCTTT
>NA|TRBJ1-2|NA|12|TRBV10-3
CAIGGGARGYTF
TGTGCCATCGGCGGGGGGGCGCGAGGCTACACCTTC
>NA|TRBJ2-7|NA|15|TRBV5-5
CASSLQGGSLYEQYF
TGTGCCAGCAGCCTACAGGGGGGGAGCTTATACGAGCAGTACTTC
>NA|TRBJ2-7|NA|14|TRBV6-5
CASSYGAPSGEQYF
TGTGCCAGCAGTTACGGAGCCCCTTCGGGGGAGCAGTACTTC